This TCR beta chain originates from a study of shared clonotypes between healthy human individuals. Assay used: immunoSEQ multiplex PCR; TCRdb lists only in-frame clones, some missing. The sample lists some 1.5 million clones, 95% to 97% occurring once. The sequenced sample was naive CD4+ T cells sorted from blood. This sample's subset: CD45RA+ positively selected. This sequence was found in a man aged 25-45 years in good health.

CDR3 nucleotide sequence: TGTGCCAGCAGTGTTGGACTAGCGGGAGTAGACGAGCAGTACTTC. Translation: CASSVGLAGVDEQYF. The chain couples TRBV2 to TRBJ2-7; TRBD2 aligns across 13 bases. J gave up 5 bases and V 4 bases, and 5 bases lay outside the gene matches. The CDR3 contains 15 residues. Germline V CDR1 and CDR2: SNHLY, FYNNEI.